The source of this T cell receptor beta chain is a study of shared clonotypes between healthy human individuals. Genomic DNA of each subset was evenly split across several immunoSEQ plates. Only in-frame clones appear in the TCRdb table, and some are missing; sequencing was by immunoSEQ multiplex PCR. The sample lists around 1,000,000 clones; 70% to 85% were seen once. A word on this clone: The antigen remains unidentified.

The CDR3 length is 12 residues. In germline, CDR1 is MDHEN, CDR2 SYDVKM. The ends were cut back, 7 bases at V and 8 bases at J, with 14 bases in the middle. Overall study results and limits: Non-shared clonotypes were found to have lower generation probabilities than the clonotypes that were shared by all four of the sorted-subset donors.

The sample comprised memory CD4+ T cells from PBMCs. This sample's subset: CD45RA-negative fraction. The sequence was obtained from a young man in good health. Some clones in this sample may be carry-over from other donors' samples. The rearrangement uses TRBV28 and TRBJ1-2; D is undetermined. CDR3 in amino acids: CASTAGTKGYTF. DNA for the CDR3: TGTGCCAGCACTGCAGGCACTAAGGGCTACACCTTC.